Sequencing of this T cell receptor (beta chain) was carried out in a study of CD8 T cells in ankylosing spondylitis. Overall study results and limits: Earlier reports found some motif variants in synovial fluid and blood in reactive arthritis. Enrichment of disease-linked clones was reportedly significant in matched ankylosing spondylitis synovial fluid. Ankylosing spondylitis blood seemed to carry a telltale TCR beta motif made of fewer than 10 highly homologous variants.

Making the TCR beta libraries involved quantitative 5'-RACE with molecular barcodes. TCRdb reprocessed the 5' RACE reads via MiXCR and lists one record per CDR3 protein. The table shows 200,000 or so distinct CDR3 sequences, with around a sixth occurring only once. J lost 6 bases, V lost 7 bases, and 18 bases had no gene match. The CDR3 length is 15 residues. The germline gives CDR1 SQVTM, CDR2 ANQGSEA. This clonotype was detected only once. Antigen unknown. Sequencing was performed on blood, either unsorted or a sorted T cell fraction (not recorded which). The gene calls are TRBV29-1 and TRBJ2-7, with TRBD2 matching over 7 bases. This receptor was identified in a male donor aged 10-29 years with ankylosing spondylitis or in good health (not recorded which). The CDR3 DNA follows: TGCAGCGCATCCCACGGGGCGGGAGAGTATAGCGAGCAGTACGTC. Translating gives CSASHGAGEYSEQYV.